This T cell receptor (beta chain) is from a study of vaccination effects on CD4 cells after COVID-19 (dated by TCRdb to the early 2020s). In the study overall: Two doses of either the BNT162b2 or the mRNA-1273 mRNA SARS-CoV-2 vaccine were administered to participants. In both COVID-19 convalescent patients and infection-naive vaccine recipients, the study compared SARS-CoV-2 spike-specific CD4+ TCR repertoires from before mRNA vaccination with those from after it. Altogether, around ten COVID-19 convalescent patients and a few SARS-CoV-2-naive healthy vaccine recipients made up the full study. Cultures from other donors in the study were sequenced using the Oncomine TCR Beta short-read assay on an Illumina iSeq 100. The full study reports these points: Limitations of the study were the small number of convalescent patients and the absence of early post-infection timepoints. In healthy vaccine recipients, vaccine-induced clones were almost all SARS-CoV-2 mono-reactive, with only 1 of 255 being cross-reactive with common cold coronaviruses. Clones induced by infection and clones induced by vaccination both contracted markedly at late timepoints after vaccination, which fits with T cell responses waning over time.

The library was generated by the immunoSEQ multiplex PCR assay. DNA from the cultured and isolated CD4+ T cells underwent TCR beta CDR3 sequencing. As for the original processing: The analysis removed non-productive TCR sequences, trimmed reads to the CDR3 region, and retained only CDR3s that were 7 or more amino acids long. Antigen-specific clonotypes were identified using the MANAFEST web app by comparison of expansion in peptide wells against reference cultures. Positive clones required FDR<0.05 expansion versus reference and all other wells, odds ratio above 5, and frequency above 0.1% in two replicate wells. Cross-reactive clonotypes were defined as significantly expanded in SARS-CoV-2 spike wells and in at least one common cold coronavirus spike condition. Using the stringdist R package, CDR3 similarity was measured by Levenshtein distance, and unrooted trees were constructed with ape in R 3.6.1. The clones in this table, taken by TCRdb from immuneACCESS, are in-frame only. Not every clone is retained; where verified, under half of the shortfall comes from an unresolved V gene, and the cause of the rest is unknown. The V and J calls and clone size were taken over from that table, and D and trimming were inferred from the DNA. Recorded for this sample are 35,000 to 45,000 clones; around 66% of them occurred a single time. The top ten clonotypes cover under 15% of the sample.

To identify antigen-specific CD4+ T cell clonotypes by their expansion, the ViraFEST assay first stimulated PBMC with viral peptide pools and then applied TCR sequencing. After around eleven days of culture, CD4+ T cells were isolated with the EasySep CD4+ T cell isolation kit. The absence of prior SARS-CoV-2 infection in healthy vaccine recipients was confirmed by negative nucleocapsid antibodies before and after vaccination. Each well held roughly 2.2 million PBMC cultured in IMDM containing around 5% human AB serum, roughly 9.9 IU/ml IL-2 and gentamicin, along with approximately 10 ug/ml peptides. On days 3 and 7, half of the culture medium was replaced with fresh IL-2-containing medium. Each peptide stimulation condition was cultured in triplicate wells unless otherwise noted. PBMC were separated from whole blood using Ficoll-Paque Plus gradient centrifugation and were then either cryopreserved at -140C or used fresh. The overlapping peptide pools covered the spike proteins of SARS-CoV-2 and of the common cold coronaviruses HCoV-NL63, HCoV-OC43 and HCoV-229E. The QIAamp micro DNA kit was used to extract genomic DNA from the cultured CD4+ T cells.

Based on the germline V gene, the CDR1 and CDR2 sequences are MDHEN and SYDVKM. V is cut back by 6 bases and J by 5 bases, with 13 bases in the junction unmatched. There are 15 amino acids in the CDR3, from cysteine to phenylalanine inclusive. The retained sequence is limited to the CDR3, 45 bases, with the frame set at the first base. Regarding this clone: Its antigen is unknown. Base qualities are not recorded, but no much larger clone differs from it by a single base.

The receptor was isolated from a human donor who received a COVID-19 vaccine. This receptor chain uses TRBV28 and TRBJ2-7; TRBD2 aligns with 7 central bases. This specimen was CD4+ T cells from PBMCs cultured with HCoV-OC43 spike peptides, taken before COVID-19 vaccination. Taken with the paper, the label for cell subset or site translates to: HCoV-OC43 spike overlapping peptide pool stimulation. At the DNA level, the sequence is TGTGCCAGCAGGGGGGGAGGGGTAGGCGGCCACGAGCAGTACTTC. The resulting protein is CASRGGGVGGHEQYF.